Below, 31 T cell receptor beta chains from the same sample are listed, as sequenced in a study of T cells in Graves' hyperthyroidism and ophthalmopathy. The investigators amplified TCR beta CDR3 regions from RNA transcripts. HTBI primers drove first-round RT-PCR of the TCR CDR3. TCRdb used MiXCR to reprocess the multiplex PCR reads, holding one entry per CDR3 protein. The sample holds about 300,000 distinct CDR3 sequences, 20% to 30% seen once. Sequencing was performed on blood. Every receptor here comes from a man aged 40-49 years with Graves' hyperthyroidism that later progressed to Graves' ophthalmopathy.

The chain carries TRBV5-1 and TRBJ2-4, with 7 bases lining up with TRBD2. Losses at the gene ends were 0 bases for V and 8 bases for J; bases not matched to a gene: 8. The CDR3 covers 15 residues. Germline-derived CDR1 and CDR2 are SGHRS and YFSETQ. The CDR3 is CASSLGGGPGDIQYF. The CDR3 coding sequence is TGCGCCAGCAGCTTGGGGGGAGGGCCGGGAGACATTCAGTACTTC.

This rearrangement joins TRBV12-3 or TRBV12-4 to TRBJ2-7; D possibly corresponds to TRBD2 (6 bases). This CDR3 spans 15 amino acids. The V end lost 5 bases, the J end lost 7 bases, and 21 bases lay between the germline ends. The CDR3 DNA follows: TGTGCCAGCAGTCAAACGGGAGAATCCACCTTTGAGCAGTACTTC. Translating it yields CASSQTGESTFEQYF.

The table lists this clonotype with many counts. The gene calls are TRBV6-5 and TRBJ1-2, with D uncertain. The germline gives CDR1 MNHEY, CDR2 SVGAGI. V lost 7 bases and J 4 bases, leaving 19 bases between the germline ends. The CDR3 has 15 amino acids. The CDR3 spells CASMVRAPVSYGYTF. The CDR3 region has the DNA TGTGCCAGCATGGTTCGGGCACCAGTTAGCTATGGCTACACCTTC.

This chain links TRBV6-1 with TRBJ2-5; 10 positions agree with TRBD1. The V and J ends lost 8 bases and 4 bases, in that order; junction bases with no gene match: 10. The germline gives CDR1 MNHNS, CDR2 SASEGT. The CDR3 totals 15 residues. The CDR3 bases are TGTGCCAGCTTGAGGACCGGGACAGGGGCAGAGACCCAGTACTTC. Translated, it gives CASLRTGTGAETQYF.

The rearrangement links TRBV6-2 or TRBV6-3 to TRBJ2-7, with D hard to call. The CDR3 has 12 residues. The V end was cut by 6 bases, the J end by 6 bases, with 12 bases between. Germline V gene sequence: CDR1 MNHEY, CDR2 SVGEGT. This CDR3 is CASRREEGEQYF. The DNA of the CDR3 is TGTGCCAGCAGAAGGGAAGAAGGCGAGCAGTACTTC.

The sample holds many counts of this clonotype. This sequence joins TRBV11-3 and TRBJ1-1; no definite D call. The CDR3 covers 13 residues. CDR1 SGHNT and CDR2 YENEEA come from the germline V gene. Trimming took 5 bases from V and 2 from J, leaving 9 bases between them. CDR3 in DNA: TGTGCCAGCAGCATAACAACTAACACTGAAGCTTTCTTT. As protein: CASSITTNTEAFF.

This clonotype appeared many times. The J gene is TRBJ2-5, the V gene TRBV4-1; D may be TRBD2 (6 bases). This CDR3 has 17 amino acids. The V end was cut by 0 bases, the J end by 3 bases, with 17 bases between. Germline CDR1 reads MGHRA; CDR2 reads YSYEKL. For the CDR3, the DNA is TGCGCCAGCAGCCAAGATATAAGTGGGACTGTCAAAGAGACCCAGTACTTC. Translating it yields CASSQDISGTVKETQYF.

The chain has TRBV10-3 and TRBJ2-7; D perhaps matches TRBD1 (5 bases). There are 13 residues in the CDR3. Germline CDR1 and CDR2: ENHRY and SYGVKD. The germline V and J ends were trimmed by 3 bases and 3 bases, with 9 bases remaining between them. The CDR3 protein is CAISDIDSYEQYF. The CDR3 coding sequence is TGTGCCATCAGTGACATCGACAGCTACGAGCAGTACTTC.

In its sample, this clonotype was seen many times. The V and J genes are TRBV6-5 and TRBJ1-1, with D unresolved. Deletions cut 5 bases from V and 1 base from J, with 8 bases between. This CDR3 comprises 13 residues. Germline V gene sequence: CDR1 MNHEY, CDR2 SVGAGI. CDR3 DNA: TGTGCCAGCAGTACCCTAAGGAACACTGAAGCTTTCTTT. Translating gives CASSTLRNTEAFF.

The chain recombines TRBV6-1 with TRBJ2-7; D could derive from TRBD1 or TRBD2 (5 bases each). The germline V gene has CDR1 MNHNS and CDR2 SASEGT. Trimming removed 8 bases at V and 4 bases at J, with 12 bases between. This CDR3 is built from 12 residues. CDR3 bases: TGTGCCAGCGGTCCTGGGGGATACGAGCAGTACTTC. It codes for CASGPGGYEQYF.

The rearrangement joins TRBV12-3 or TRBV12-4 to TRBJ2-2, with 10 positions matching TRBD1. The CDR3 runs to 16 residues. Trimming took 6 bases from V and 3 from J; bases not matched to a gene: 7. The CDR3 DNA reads TGTGCCAGCAGGTCACGACAGGGGGCTGACACCGGGGAGCTGTTTTTT. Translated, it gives CASRSRQGADTGELFF.

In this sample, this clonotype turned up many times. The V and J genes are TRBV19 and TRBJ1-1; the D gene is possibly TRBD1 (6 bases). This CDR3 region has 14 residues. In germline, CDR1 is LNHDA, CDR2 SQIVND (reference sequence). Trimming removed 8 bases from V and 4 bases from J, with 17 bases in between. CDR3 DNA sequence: TGTGCCAGTCAGTCCGGGGGGCGAGGCACTGAAGCTTTCTTT. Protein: CASQSGGRGTEAFF.

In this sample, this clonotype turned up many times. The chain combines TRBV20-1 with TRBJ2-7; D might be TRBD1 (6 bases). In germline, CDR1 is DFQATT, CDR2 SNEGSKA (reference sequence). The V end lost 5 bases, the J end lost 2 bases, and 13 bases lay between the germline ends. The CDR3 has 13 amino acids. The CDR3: CSAVVGATYEQYF. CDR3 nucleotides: TGCAGTGCTGTGGTGGGGGCCACCTACGAGCAGTACTTC.

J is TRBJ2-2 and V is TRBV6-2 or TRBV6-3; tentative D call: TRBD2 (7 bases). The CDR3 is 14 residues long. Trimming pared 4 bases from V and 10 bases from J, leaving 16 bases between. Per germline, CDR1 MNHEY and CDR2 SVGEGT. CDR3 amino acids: CASSFSRGGAELFF. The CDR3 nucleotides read TGTGCCAGCAGTTTCTCAAGGGGGGGCGCGGAGCTGTTTTTT.

The CDR3, as DNA: TGCAGTGCTAGGGACGGAGTCTATGGCTACACCTTC. Translating gives CSARDGVYGYTF. This chain links TRBV20-1 with TRBJ1-2; D not certain. V shed 3 bases and J shed 4 bases, with 9 bases lying between them. The CDR3 consists of 12 residues. Germline values: CDR1 DFQATT, CDR2 SNEGSKA (reference sequence).

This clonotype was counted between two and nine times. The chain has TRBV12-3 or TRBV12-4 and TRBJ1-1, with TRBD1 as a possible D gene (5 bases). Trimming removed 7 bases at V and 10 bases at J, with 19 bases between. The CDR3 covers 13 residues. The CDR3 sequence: CASTLRGGLTAFF. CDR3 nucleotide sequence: TGTGCCAGCACCCTGCGTGGGGGTCTTACAGCTTTCTTT.

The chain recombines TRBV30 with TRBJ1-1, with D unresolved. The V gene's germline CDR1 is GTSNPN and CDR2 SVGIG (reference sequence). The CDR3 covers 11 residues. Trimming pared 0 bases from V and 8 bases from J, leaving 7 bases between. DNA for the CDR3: TGTGCCTGGAGTGTGAAGTCAGAAGCTTTCTTT. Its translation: CAWSVKSEAFF.

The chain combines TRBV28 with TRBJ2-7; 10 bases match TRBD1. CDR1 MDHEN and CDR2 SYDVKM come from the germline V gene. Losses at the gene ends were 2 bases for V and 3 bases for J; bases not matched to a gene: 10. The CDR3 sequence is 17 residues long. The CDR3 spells CASSLPTSGTGVYEQYF. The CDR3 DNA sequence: TGTGCCAGCAGTTTACCCACTTCCGGGACAGGGGTCTACGAGCAGTACTTC. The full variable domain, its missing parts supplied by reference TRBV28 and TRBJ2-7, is DVKVTQSSRYLVKRTGEKVFLECVQDMDHENMFWYRQDPGLGLRLIYFSYDVKMKEKGDIPEGYSVSREKKERFSLILESASTNQTSMYLCASSLPTSGTGVYEQYFGPGTRLTVT.

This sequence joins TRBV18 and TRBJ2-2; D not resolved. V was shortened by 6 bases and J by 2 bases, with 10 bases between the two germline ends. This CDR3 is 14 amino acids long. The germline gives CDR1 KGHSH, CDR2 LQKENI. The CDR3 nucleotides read TGTGCCAGCTCTTCGGGCCTAAACACCGGGGAGCTGTTTTTT. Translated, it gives CASSSGLNTGELFF.

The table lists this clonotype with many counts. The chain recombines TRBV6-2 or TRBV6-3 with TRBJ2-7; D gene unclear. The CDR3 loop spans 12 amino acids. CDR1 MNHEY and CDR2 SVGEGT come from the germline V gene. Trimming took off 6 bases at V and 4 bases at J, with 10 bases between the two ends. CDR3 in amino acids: CASRLKLYEQYF. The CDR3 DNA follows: TGTGCCAGCAGGTTAAAACTTTACGAGCAGTACTTC.

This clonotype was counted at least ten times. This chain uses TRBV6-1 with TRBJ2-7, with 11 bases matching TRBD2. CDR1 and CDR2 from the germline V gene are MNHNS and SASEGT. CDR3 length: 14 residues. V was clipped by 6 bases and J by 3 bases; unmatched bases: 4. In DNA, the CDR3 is TGTGCCAGCAGGACTAGCGGGAAAGACTACGAGCAGTACTTC. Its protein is CASRTSGKDYEQYF.

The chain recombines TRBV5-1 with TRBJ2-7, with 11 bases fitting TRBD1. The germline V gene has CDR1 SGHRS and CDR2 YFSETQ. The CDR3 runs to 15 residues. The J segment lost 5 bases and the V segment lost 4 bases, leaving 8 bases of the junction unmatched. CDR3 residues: CASSRTPGQGDEQYF. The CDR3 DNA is TGCGCCAGCAGCCGGACTCCGGGACAGGGGGACGAGCAGTACTTC.

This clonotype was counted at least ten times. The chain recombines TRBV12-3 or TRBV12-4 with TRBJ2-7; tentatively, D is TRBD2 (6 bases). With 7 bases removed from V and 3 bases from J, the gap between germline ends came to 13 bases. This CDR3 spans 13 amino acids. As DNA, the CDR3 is TGTGCCAGCACCTGGAGGGGAGACTACGAGCAGTACTTC. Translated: CASTWRGDYEQYF.

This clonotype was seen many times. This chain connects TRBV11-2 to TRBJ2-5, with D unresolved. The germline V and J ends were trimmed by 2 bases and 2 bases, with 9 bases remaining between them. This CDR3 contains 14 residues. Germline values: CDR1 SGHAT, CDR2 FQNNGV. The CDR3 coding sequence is TGTGCCAGCAGCTTAAATAGGGTTCAAGAGACCCAGTACTTC. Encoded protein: CASSLNRVQETQYF.

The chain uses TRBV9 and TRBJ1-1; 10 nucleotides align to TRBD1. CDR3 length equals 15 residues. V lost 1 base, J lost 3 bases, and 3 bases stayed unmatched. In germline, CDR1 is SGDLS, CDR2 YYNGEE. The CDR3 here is CASSVKDRGHTEAFF. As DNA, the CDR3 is TGTGCCAGCAGCGTAAAAGACAGGGGGCACACTGAAGCTTTCTTT.

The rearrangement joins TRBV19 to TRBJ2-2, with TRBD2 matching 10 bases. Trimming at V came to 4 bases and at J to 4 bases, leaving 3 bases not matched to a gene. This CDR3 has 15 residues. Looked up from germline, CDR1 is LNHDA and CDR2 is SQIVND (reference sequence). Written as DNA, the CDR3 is TGTGCCAGTAGTACTAGCGGGAGTGGCACCGGGGAGCTGTTTTTT. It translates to CASSTSGSGTGELFF.

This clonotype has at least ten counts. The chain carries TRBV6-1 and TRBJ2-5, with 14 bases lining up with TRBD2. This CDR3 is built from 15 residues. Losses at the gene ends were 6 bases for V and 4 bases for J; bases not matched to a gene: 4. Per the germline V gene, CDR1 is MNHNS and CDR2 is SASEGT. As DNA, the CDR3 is TGTGCCAGCAGCGGACTAGCGGGAGGTAGAGAGACCCAGTACTTC. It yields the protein CASSGLAGGRETQYF.

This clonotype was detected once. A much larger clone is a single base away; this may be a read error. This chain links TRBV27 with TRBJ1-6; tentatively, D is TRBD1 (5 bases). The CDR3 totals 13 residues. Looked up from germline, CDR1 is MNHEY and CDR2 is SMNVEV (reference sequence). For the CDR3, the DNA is TGTTCCAGCAGTTTTGGGACGAGGTCACCCCTCCACTTT. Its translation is CSSSFGTRSPLHF.

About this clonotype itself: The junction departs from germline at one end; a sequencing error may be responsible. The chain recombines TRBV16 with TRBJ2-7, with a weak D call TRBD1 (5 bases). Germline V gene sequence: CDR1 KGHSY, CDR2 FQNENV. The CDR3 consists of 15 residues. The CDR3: CGSSQFGQGFYEQYF. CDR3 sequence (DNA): TGTGGCAGCAGCCAATTCGGCCAGGGATTCTACGAGCAGTACTTC.

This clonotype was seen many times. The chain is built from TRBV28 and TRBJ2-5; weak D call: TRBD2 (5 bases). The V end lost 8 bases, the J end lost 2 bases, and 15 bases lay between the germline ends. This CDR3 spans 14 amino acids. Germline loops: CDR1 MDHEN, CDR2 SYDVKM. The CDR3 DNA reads TGTGCCAGCTCTTGGGCTAGCCCACAAGAGACCCAGTACTTC. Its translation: CASSWASPQETQYF.

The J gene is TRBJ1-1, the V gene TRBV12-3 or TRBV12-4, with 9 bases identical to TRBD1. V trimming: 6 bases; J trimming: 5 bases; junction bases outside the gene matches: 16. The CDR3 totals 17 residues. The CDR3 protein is CASRPGQGRLGSTEAFF. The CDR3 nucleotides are TGTGCCAGCAGGCCCGGACAGGGGCGATTGGGTAGTACTGAAGCTTTCTTT.